This T cell receptor beta chain was obtained from a study of blood T cell repertoires in COVID-19. Study-wide context: Both acute and convalescent COVID-19 samples were obtained from the United States, Italy and Spain. From T cells, B-cell-depleted T cells, or PBMCs came the material, which was cDNA or gDNA.

As originally analysed: From reference gene primer amplification, estimates of nucleated cell counts were derived. Data came from immunoSEQ multiplex PCR; TCRdb stores just in-frame clones and leaves some out. V and J calls and clone size are those listed in that table; D and trimming were worked out from the DNA. This table has 57,000 or so clones, more than 75% appearing once. This receptor was identified in a man aged 50 to 60 with active or convalescent COVID-19. The sequenced sample consisted of peripheral blood.

In DNA, the CDR3 is TGTGCCACAACTCAAAAAGGGGTTGAAAAACTGTTTTTT. It encodes CATTQKGVEKLFF. The V gene is TRBV9, the J gene TRBJ1-4; TRBD1 might be the D (5 bases). CDR1 is SGDLS and CDR2 is YYNGEE in the germline V gene. V was pared by 9 bases and J by 7 bases, with 16 bases between. The CDR3 has 13 amino acids.